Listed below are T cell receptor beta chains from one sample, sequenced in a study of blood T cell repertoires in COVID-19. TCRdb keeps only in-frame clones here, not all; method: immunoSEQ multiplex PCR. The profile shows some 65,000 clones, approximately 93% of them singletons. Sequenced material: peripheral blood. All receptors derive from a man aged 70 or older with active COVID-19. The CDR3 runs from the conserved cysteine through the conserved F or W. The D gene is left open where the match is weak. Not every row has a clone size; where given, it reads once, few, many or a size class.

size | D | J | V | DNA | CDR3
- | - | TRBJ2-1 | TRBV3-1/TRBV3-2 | TGTGCCAGCAGCCAAGATTCGCGGGTCAATGAGCAGTTCTTC | CASSQDSRVNEQFF
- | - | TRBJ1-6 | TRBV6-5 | TGTGCCAGCAGTTTTTGGGGCAGGGTGAATAATTCACCCCTCCACTTT | CASSFWGRVNNSPLHF
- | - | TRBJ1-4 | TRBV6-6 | TGTGCCAGCAGAGACTCCCGAGACCCTCATGAAAAACTGTTTTTT | CASRDSRDPHEKLFF
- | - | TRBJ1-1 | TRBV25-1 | TGTGCCAGCAGGCGTCAGGAATTAACCACTGAAGCTTTCTTT | CASRRQELTTEAFF
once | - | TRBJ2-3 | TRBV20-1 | TGCAGTGCTTCCAGGACAGATACGCAGTATTTT | CSASRTDTQYF
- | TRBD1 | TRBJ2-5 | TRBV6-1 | TGTGCCAGCAGTGAGACCGGGACAGGGTACCAAGAGACCCAGTACTTC | CASSETGTGYQETQYF
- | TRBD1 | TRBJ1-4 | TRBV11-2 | TGTGCCAGCAGCCTCAGGGGGAGCCCTACAACTAATGAAAAACTGTTTTTT | CASSLRGSPTTNEKLFF
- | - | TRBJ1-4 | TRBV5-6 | TGTGCCAGCAGCGCCGAGACTTACAATGAAAAACTGTTTTTT | CASSAETYNEKLFF
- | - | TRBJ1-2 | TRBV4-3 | TGCGCCAGCAGCCAAGATCGCGGAAAGGAAGGTGGCTACACCTTC | CASSQDRGKEGGYTF
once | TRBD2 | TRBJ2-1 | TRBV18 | TGTGCCAGCTCACCGCGGACTAGCGGGGATTACAATGAGCAGTTCTTC | CASSPRTSGDYNEQFF
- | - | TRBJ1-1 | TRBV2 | TGTGCCAGCAGTCCCGAGGGGGACACTGAAGCTTTCTTT | CASSPEGDTEAFF
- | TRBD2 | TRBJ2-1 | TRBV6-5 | TGTGCCAGCTCGGGCGGGGGGACCCTATACAATGAGCAGTTCTTC | CASSGGGTLYNEQFF
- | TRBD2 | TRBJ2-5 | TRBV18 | TGTGCCAGCTCACCACGCGGGGGGGCGTCCGGAGAGACCCAGTACTTC | CASSPRGGASGETQYF
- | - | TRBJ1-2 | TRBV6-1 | TGTGCCAGCAGTGAAGAGGTCCTGGGCAACTATGGCTACACCTTC | CASSEEVLGNYGYTF
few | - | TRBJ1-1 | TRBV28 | TGTGCCAGCAGTTTAGTGCGGGGGAGCACTGAAGCTTTCTTT | CASSLVRGSTEAFF
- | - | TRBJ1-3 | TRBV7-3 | TGTGCCAGCAGCTTAGTGGGGGGGCAAGGAAACACCATATATTTT | CASSLVGGQGNTIYF
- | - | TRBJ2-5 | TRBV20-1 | TGCAGTGCTAGTTTGCGAGAGCAAGAGACCCAGTACTTC | CSASLREQETQYF
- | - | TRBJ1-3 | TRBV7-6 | TGTGCCAGCAGCTTAAGGGACTTACAAGGAAACACCATATATTTT | CASSLRDLQGNTIYF
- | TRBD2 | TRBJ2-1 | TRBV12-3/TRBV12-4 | TGTGCCAGCGGACTAGCAGCCTACAATGAGCAGTTCTTC | CASGLAAYNEQFF
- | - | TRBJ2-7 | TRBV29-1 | TGCAGCGTTGAAAACCCCCAGGGTGCCTACGAGCAGTACTTC | CSVENPQGAYEQYF
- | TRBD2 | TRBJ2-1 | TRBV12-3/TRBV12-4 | TGTGCCAGCAGTCGGAGCGGGGGGGCCTCTGGGTTCTTC | CASSRSGGASGFF
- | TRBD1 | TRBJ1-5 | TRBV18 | TGTGCCAGCTCACTAGGGACAGGGGTAAGTCAGCCCCAGCATTTT | CASSLGTGVSQPQHF
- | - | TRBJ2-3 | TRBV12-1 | TGTGCCAGCAGCTCAAAGACAGAACCTAGCACAGATACGCAGTATTTT | CASSSKTEPSTDTQYF
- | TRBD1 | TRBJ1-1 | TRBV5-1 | TGCGCCAGCAGCCAGGACAGGGGGCACACTGAAGCTTTCTTT | CASSQDRGHTEAFF
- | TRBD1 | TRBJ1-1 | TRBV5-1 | TGCGCCAGCAGCTTATCAGGGGGGAACACTGAAGCTTTCTTT | CASSLSGGNTEAFF
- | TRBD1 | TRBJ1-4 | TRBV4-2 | TGTGCCAGCAGCCAACCTTTAACGGACAGGGAAAATGAAAAACTGTTTTTT | CASSQPLTDRENEKLFF
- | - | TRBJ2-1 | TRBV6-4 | TGTGCCAGCAGTGACGATGTGAGGGTAGTCGATGAGCAGTTCTTC | CASSDDVRVVDEQFF
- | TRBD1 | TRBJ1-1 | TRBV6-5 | TGTGCCAGCAGTCGGGGACAGGGCGGAACTGAAGCTTTCTTT | CASSRGQGGTEAFF
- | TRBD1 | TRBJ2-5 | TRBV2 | TGTGCCACAAGCGCGACAGGGGGCGGAGAGACCCAGTACTTC | CATSATGGGETQYF